Here is one T cell receptor (beta chain) with its context. The CDR3 runs to 15 residues. CDR1 and CDR2 (germline): LNHNV, YYDKDF (reference sequence). The germline V and J ends were trimmed by 0 bases and 5 bases, with 13 bases remaining between them. The data stem from a study of blood T cell repertoires in COVID-19. Produced via immunoSEQ multiplex PCR; TCRdb's table is partial and in-frame only. The sample contains around 20,000 clones, just under 90% of which appear only once. Sequenced input: peripheral blood. The chain carries TRBV15 and TRBJ2-5, with TRBD2 as a possible D gene (6 bases). The receptor comes from a human donor in a cohort sampled during active COVID-19. CDR3 sequence reads: CATSRDLAAGETQYF. The CDR3 bases are TGTGCCACCAGCAGAGATCTGGCGGCGGGGGAGACCCAGTACTTC.